The 25 T cell receptor beta chains below all came from one sample that was sequenced in a study of Tregs in tolerant kidney transplant recipients. Here immunoSEQ multiplex PCR was the method, and the copy in TCRdb shows in-frame clones only, minus some. The sample yields approximately 65,000 clones, roughly 84% seen once. The sample comprised CD4+ T cells from blood. These receptors were collected from a human donor in good health.

This clone was detected only a few times. This sequence joins TRBV4-3 and TRBJ2-1; 7 nucleotides line up with TRBD2. The V and J ends lost 3 bases and 7 bases, in that order; junction bases with no gene match: 3. The CDR3 spans 13 residues. The germline CDR1 and CDR2 sequences are LGHNA and YSLEER. CDR3 loop: CASSQGLSNEQFF. The CDR3 bases are TGCGCCAGCAGCCAGGGACTATCGAATGAGCAGTTCTTC.

J is TRBJ2-1 and V is TRBV7-3; no definite D call. V gave up 0 bases and J gave up 5 bases, with 5 bases separating them. The CDR3 loop spans 13 amino acids. The germline V gene has CDR1 SGHTA and CDR2 FQGTGA. CDR3 DNA sequence: TGTGCCAGCAGCTTAACCCCGCACAATGAGCAGTTCTTC. As protein: CASSLTPHNEQFF.

With regard to this clone: At one boundary the junction diverges from the germline segment, which might be a read error. This chain joins TRBV5-1 and TRBJ2-2, with D possibly being TRBD1 or TRBD2 (5 bases each). The CDR3 spans 11 residues. Per the germline V gene, CDR1 is SGHRS and CDR2 is YFSETQ. The CDR3 sequence: CAGRENGELFF. The CDR3 nucleotides are TGCGCCGGCAGGGAGAACGGGGAGCTGTTTTTT.

This clone appeared a single time. The V gene is TRBV21-1, the J gene TRBJ1-6; the D call of TRBD1 is as the table states it, not checked on the DNA. TRBV21-1 is flagged as a pseudogene. The CDR3 is 17 residues long. As DNA, the CDR3 is TGTGCCAGCAGCCCAAGACAGGGGCCCGGTGGCAATTCACCCCTCCACTTT. It codes for CASSPRQGPGGNSPLHF.

V and J are TRBV19 and TRBJ2-5, with TRBD2 matching over 9 bases. Trimming cost V 6 bases and J 5 bases; bases outside gene matches: 4. CDR1 is LNHDA and CDR2 is SQIVND in the germline V gene (reference sequence). CDR3 length: 13 residues. CDR3 sequence reads: CASSRTSVETQYF. The CDR3 nucleotides read TGTGCCAGTAGCCGGACTAGCGTGGAGACCCAGTACTTC.

This sequence joins TRBV5-5 and TRBJ1-2; TRBD1 matches at 8 bases. This CDR3 is built from 13 residues. V dropped 4 bases and J dropped 8; count of bases not matched to a gene: 7. Germline assignment: CDR1 SGHKS and CDR2 YYEKEE (reference sequence). The CDR3 DNA is TGTGCCAGCAGCGTGGACAGGGTTCAGGGCTACACCTTC. Protein: CASSVDRVQGYTF.

V gene TRBV29-1 combines with J gene TRBJ2-2; D could derive from TRBD1 or TRBD2 (5 bases each). The V end was cut by 6 bases, the J end by 3 bases, with 11 bases between. Germline V lookup: CDR1 SQVTM, CDR2 ANQGSEA. CDR3 length: 13 residues. This CDR3 reads CSVRGYYTGELFF. In nucleotides, the CDR3 is TGCAGCGTGAGGGGATATTACACCGGGGAGCTGTTTTTT.

This clone has only one observation. The CDR3: CAISEKGLWEREPYEQYF. CDR3 nucleotides: TGTGCCATCAGTGAGAAGGGGCTGTGGGAGCGGGAGCCCTACGAGCAGTACTTC. This rearrangement joins TRBV10-3 to TRBJ2-7; TRBD2 aligns across 8 bases. The germline gives CDR1 ENHRY, CDR2 SYGVKD. This CDR3 is 18 amino acids long. Trimming took 2 bases from V and 2 from J; bases not matched to a gene: 14.

This chain connects TRBV19 to TRBJ1-5; 8 bases line up with TRBD1. V was clipped by 2 bases and J by 7 bases; unmatched bases: 10. The CDR3 runs to 16 residues. Germline V gives CDR1 LNHDA, CDR2 SQIVND (reference sequence). The CDR3 protein is CASSISAGGWGQPQHF. Here the CDR3 DNA reads TGTGCCAGTAGTATATCGGCAGGGGGCTGGGGGCAGCCCCAGCATTTT.

V gene TRBV11-3 combines with J gene TRBJ2-7, with TRBD1 as a possible D gene (7 bases). Germline V gene sequence: CDR1 SGHNT, CDR2 YENEEA. The CDR3 loop spans 15 amino acids. Trimming cost V 5 bases and J 9 bases, with 23 bases left between them. The CDR3 sequence is CASSPHGGQLSWQYF. DNA of the CDR3: TGTGCCAGCAGCCCCCACGGGGGACAGTTATCGTGGCAGTACTTC.

Only one count was recorded for this clone. The chain is built from TRBV19 and TRBJ2-1; D gene unclear. V lost 5 bases to trimming and J lost 10 bases, with 9 bases between them. This CDR3 contains 11 residues. Germline CDR1 reads LNHDA; CDR2 reads SQIVND (reference sequence). The CDR3, as DNA: TGTGCCAGTAGTCTGGGCAGCGAGCAGTTCTTC. Its protein is CASSLGSEQFF.

The rearrangement joins TRBV7-6 to TRBJ2-1, with TRBD2 identical over 10 bases. Germline values: CDR1 SGHVS, CDR2 FNYEAQ. Trimming removed 5 bases from V and 4 bases from J; junction bases left unmatched: 8. This CDR3 region has 16 residues. The CDR3 nucleotides are TGTGCCAGCAGCAACCGGCCTAGCGGGGGTTACAATGAGCAGTTCTTC. Its protein product is CASSNRPSGGYNEQFF.

The chain links TRBV18 to TRBJ2-7; 9 nucleotides agree with TRBD2. Germline-derived CDR1 and CDR2 are KGHSH and LQKENI. V shed 3 bases and J 0 bases; nucleotides not matched to a gene: 3. The CDR3 sequence is 15 residues long. Here the CDR3 DNA reads TGTGCCAGCTCACCTAGCGGGAGAAGCTCCTACGAGCAGTACTTC. As protein: CASSPSGRSSYEQYF.

This clone showed up just once. V gene TRBV6-5 combines with J gene TRBJ1-5; unclear D gene. The CDR3 spans 14 residues. CDR1 is MNHEY and CDR2 is SVGAGI in the germline V gene. Trimming removed 8 bases at V and 1 base at J, with 12 bases between. Written as DNA, the CDR3 is TGTGCCAGCGCTTCAAGTGGGAGCAATCAGCCCCAGCATTTT. It translates to CASASSGSNQPQHF.

J is TRBJ2-3 and V is TRBV29-1; D remains unclear. Trimming took 3 bases from V and 1 from J, leaving 11 bases between them. The CDR3 loop spans 14 amino acids. Germline lookup yields CDR1 SQVTM and CDR2 ANQGSEA. CDR3 in amino acids: CSVEGYTGTDTQYF. CDR3 DNA sequence: TGCAGCGTTGAGGGGTATACGGGCACAGATACGCAGTATTTT.

The chain recombines TRBV7-9 with TRBJ1-1; D is unresolved. Per germline, CDR1 SEHNR and CDR2 FQNEAQ (reference sequence). V shed 6 bases and J shed 1 base, with 9 bases lying between them. The length of the CDR3 is 13 residues. The CDR3 sequence is CASRFFGNTEAFF. The CDR3 nucleotides read TGTGCCAGCAGATTTTTCGGGAACACTGAAGCTTTCTTT.

The V call is TRBV19, the J call TRBJ1-1; no firm D call. The V end lost 7 bases, the J end lost 4 bases, and 7 bases lay between the germline ends. This CDR3 spans 11 amino acids. CDR1 and CDR2 (germline): LNHDA, SQIVND (reference sequence). CDR3 sequence: CASIGSTEAFF. The CDR3 region has the DNA TGTGCCAGTATTGGGAGCACTGAAGCTTTCTTT.

The chain combines TRBV11-2 with TRBJ2-5; TRBD1 matches at 8 bases. The CDR3 has 16 amino acids. The ends lost 8 bases at V and 2 bases at J; junction bases unmatched: 13. Germline V gene lookup returns CDR1 SGHAT and CDR2 FQNNGV. The CDR3: CASPPRTGRGQETQYF. The CDR3 DNA reads as TGTGCCAGCCCTCCTAGGACAGGGCGAGGGCAAGAGACCCAGTACTTC.

V gene TRBV19 combines with J gene TRBJ1-2, with 7 bases fitting TRBD1. V shed 4 bases, J shed 5 bases, and the junction held 10 bases outside the gene matches. Germline V gives CDR1 LNHDA, CDR2 SQIVND (reference sequence). This CDR3 spans 15 amino acids. DNA of the CDR3: TGTGCCAGTAGTAATCAAGGGACAGTCTCTTATGGCTACACCTTC. Protein: CASSNQGTVSYGYTF.

This chain joins TRBV4-3 and TRBJ1-3, with 12 positions matching TRBD1. Germline V gene lookup returns CDR1 LGHNA and CDR2 YSLEER. Trimming cost V 3 bases and J 3 bases; bases outside gene matches: 6. This CDR3 is 17 amino acids long. CDR3 sequence: CASSQGQGATYGNTIYF. The CDR3 bases are TGCGCCAGCAGCCAGGGACAGGGGGCAACATATGGAAACACCATATATTTT.

V is TRBV4-3 and J is TRBJ1-2; D is unclear. The CDR3 spans 14 residues. Looked up from germline, CDR1 is LGHNA and CDR2 is YSLEER. The V and J ends lost 0 bases and 8 bases respectively, with 13 bases between them. The CDR3 region has the DNA TGCGCCAGCAGCCAAGAAGCCGGGGTATTGGGCTACACCTTC. It translates to CASSQEAGVLGYTF.

This sequence joins TRBV6-1 and TRBJ2-4; a possible D gene is TRBD1 (6 bases). Germline loops: CDR1 MNHNS, CDR2 SASEGT. CDR3 size: 13 residues. The ends were cut back, 7 bases at V and 4 bases at J, with 11 bases in the middle. CDR3 sequence reads: CASTETGKNIQYF. As DNA, the CDR3 is TGTGCCAGCACCGAAACAGGGAAAAACATTCAGTACTTC.

The chain recombines TRBV19 with TRBJ1-2; 7 bases align to TRBD1. The CDR3 is made up of 13 amino acids. After removal of 6 bases from V and 4 bases from J, the junction contained 5 bases not matched to a gene. Germline values: CDR1 LNHDA, CDR2 SQIVND (reference sequence). The DNA of the CDR3 is TGTGCCAGTAGGCGACAGGGAGGCTATGGCTACACCTTC. Protein sequence: CASRRQGGYGYTF. The complete variable domain, with remaining parts taken from reference TRBV19 and TRBJ1-2, reads DGGITQSPKYLFRKEGQNVTLSCEQNLNHDAMYWYRQDPGQGLRLIYYSQIVNDFQKGDIAEGYSVSREKKESFPLTVTSAQKNPTAFYLCASRRQGGYGYTFGSGTRLTVV.

This chain links TRBV11-1 with TRBJ1-1; D gene uncertain. Germline V gene sequence: CDR1 SGHAT, CDR2 FQDESV (reference sequence). The CDR3 totals 13 residues. Between the trimmed V and J ends, which lost 4 bases and 3 bases, there was a span of 9 bases. In nucleotides, the CDR3 is TGTGCCAGCAGCTCAGACGGGGACACTGAAGCTTTCTTT. This codes for CASSSDGDTEAFF.

This clone is medium-sized in the sample. The V gene is TRBV4-3, the J gene TRBJ2-2; no definite D call. The germline V gene has CDR1 LGHNA and CDR2 YSLEER. V was clipped by 1 base and J by 1 base, with 4 bases between them. This CDR3 region has 14 residues. The CDR3 DNA reads TGCGCCAGCAGCCAAGTGTGGAACACCGGGGAGCTGTTTTTT. Encoded protein: CASSQVWNTGELFF.